This T cell receptor (beta chain) emerged from a study of Graves' ophthalmopathy and Graves' hyperthyroidism. For repertoire sequencing, the TCR beta CDR3 regions were amplified from RNA transcripts. RT-PCR was first run with HTBI primers, then multiplex PCR in a second round. TCRdb used MiXCR to reprocess the multiplex PCR reads, holding one entry per CDR3 protein. The sample shows more than 300,000 distinct CDR3 sequences, roughly 15% of them seen only once. This clonotype was recorded at least ten times. Among the exclusions were patients with other autoimmune diseases, uncontrolled infections, pregnancy or lactation. Sequenced input: peripheral blood. The source of this sequence is a woman aged 18-29 years with stable Graves' hyperthyroidism.

CDR3 in amino acids: CSVGPDRADGYTF. The CDR3 coding sequence is TGCAGCGTAGGGCCCGACAGGGCGGATGGCTACACCTTC. The chain couples TRBV29-1 to TRBJ1-2; 7 nucleotides agree with TRBD1. Trimming took 6 bases from V and 6 from J; bases not matched to a gene: 10. The CDR3 consists of 13 residues. The germline V gene encodes CDR1 SQVTM and CDR2 ANQGSEA. The variable domain in full, completed from reference TRBV29-1 and TRBJ1-2, reads SAVISQKPSRDICQRGTSLTIQCQVDSQVTMMFWYRQQPGQSLTLIATANQGSEATYESGFVIDKFPISRPNLTFSTLTVSNMSPEDSSIYLCSVGPDRADGYTFGSGTRLTVV.